This TCR beta chain appears in the sequencing data of a study of beta chain features in type 1 diabetes. Study-wide results and limits: TCRB CDR3s from Type 1 diabetes patients were moderately but significantly shorter in all four CD4+ subsets.

A word on this clone: Its antigen is still unknown.

Every bit of the isolated RNA underwent reverse transcription, so sequencing read expressed TCRB transcripts. Profiling relied on immunoSEQ multiplex PCR, and the TCRdb table lists in-frame clones only, not all of them. Among 250,000 to 300,000 clones listed, roughly 25% were seen once. CDR1 is SQVTM and CDR2 is ANQGSEA in the germline V gene. Trimming took 1 base from V and 4 from J, leaving 10 bases between them. CDR3 size: 13 residues. Each donor gave one heparinised blood draw averaging around 120 mL. The chain uses TRBV29-1 and TRBJ1-2; tentatively, D is TRBD1 (6 bases). This TCR was recovered from a woman aged 25 to 39 with type 1 diabetes. Source material: naive CD4+ T cells from blood. The CDR3 sequence is CSVEGQAPYGYTF. CDR3 DNA sequence: TGCAGCGTTGAAGGACAGGCCCCCTATGGCTACACCTTC.